The T cell receptor (beta chain) described here comes from a study of vaccination and CD4 T cells after COVID-19. Study details: Six males and four females, two of them Hispanic, were enrolled as convalescents.

The table lists this clonotype with a few counts. Antigen unknown. The assay that was used to sequence DNA from cultured CD4+ T cells was the Oncomine TCR Beta short-read assay. MiXCR was run by TCRdb on the PCR reads, yielding one entry per CDR3 protein. The profile shows 15,000 to 20,000 distinct CDR3 sequences, around 56% of them singletons. Specified treatment: 10-day PBMC culture with coronavirus spike peptide pools or control peptides (ViraFEST assay). The origin of this receptor is a human donor who had recovered from COVID-19. The specimen comprised CD4+ T cells from blood, cultured in vitro, sampled before SARS-CoV-2 vaccination.

CDR3 residues: CASSKTTGGETQYF. CDR3 DNA: TGTGCCAGCAGCAAGACGACAGGGGGCGAGACCCAGTACTTC. The gene calls are TRBV7-2 and TRBJ2-5; TRBD1 matches 10 bases. The CDR3 totals 14 residues. Per the germline V gene, CDR1 is SGHTA and CDR2 is FQGNSA. V lost 5 bases, J lost 5 bases, and 5 bases stayed unmatched.